This TCR beta chain originates from a study (dated by TCRdb to about 2015). Regarding the research as a whole: Whether tumor-infiltrating Tregs in breast cancer are recruited from blood Tregs or converted in situ from other CD4+ T cell subsets was tested. Summary of the overall study and its limitations: Tumor memory CD4+ T cell TCR gene usage was found to cluster with blood and lymph node memory CD4+ cells and with lymph node naive CD4+ cells. The greatest overlap of tumor-infiltrating Treg TCR alpha and beta sequences was with tumor naive CD4+ T cells, followed next by blood naive CD4+ T cells. Validation in the larger cohort was restricted to a single TCR beta V-J rearrangement rather than whole repertoires.

On this clonotype: Its cognate antigen has yet to be identified. Nothing much larger sits one base from this clone, and base qualities are not available.

Full-length TCR variable regions were amplified by 5' RACE PCR with constant-region reverse primers, and semi-nested PCR with Nested Universal Primer A was subsequently performed. The ReliaPrep RNA Cell Miniprep System was used to extract total RNA, which was then reverse transcribed into 5'RACE-ready cDNA with the SMARTer RACE 5'/3' Kit. Multiplex adaptors were used to barcode full-length TCR alpha and beta libraries, and the barcoded libraries were sequenced on an Illumina MiSeq. As for the original processing: Sequencing data were pooled across the five patients for each of nine subset-tissue groups and compared by unsupervised clustering of TCR gene usage. The Morisita-Horn index was used to calculate repertoire similarity, with shared sequences weighted according to their contribution to each repertoire. Through fastp at Q25 and MiXCR, TCRdb rebuilt clones from the public reads, retaining in-frame beta chains. Entries that share a CDR3 protein sequence are merged under the most common genes and DNA. The V and J calls, along with clone size, are taken from TCRdb and not from the paper's own processing. For this sample there are around 50,000 distinct CDR3 sequences; 26% appear just once. Roughly 2.2% of the sample belongs to the ten largest clones.

From the germline V gene, CDR1 is MDHEN and CDR2 is SYDVKM. The CDR3 runs 15 amino acids, cysteine and phenylalanine included. Only the CDR3 DNA stays, 45 bases, in frame from base 1. The junction shows trimming of 7 bases on V and 3 bases on J, and the gene matches do not reach 12 bases of it. Tregs were isolated as CD4+CD25+CD127-/low cells. Tregs, naive and memory CD4+ T cells from tumor, blood and ipsilateral draining lymph nodes of a few breast cancer patients underwent full-length TCR alpha and beta sequencing. Tumor tissue and lymph nodes obtained by ipsilateral axillary dissection were perfused with PBS, cut into small pieces and digested using collagenase I and hyaluronidase. FACS confirmed that the sorted cell populations were more than 90% pure.

Recombination joined TRBV28 with TRBJ2-7, and TRBD2 aligns with 7 junction nucleotides. The sequenced sample consisted of tumor-infiltrating Tregs sorted from the breast tumor. The source is a female donor with breast cancer. CDR3 protein: CASTSGLAVIYEQYF. The base sequence is TGTGCCAGCACCTCAGGCCTAGCGGTTATCTACGAGCAGTACTTC.